This entry concerns a single TCR beta chain. PCR was performed using 60 Vbeta and 13 Jbeta primers. Sequencing used immunoSEQ multiplex PCR; TCRdb keeps in-frame clones, though not all of them. The table has about 170,000 clones, 65% to 85% seen once. Germline CDR1 and CDR2: WSHSY and SAAADI. The CDR3 contains 12 residues. These data originate in a study of cytomegalovirus exposure and HLA in healthy donors. Sequenced material: PBMCs. The clonotype comes from a young woman in good health and CMV-seronegative. The chain has TRBV10-2 and TRBJ2-5, with D possibly TRBD2 on 7 matching bases. The closer fit of TRBJ2-7 to the DNA end suggests the J call may be wrong. Written as DNA, the CDR3 is TGCGCCAGTAGGGGGGGCTCCTACGAGCAGTACTTC. It is translated as CASRGGSYEQYF.